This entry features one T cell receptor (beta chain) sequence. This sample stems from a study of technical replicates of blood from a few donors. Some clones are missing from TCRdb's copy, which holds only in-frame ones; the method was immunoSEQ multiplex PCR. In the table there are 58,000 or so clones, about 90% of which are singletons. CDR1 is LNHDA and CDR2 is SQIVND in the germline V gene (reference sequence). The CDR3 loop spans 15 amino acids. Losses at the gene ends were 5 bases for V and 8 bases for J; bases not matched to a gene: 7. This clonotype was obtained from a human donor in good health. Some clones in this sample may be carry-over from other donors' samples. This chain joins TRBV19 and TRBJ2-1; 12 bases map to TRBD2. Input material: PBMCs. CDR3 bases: TGTGCCAGTAGTGCGCTAGCGGGAGGGGGAGATGAGCAGTTCTTC. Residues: CASSALAGGGDEQFF.